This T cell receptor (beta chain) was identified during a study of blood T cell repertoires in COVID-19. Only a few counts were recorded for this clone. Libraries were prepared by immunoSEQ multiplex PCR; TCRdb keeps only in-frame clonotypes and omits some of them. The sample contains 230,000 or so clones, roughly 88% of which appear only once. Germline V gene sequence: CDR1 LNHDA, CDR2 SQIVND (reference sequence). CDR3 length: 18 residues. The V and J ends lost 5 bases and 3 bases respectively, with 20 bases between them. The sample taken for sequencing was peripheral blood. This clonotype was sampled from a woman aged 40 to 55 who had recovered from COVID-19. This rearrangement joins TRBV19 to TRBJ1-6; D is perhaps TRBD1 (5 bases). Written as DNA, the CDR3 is TGTGCCAGTAGTCCGAGGAGCGGGACGGGAAGCTATAATTCACCCCTCCACTTT. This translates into CASSPRSGTGSYNSPLHF.